This T cell receptor (beta chain) appears in the sequencing data of a study of PD-L1 blockade in urothelial cancer. Study at large: Prior chemotherapy in patients spanned 0 to 3 regimens. Each blood sample yielded a median of about 150,000 T cells.

Study results and limitations: Clonality of blood TCR below the median before treatment predicted better survival.

For this clone: The antigen remains undetermined.

Method: immunoSEQ multiplex PCR; TCRdb's copy keeps in-frame clones and lacks some. The repertoire has approximately 50,000 clones, 85% to 90% of them found once; the top ten carry 22%. V shed 0 bases, J shed 3 bases, and the junction held 6 bases outside the gene matches. This CDR3 is built from 16 residues. The V gene's germline CDR1 is KGHSH and CDR2 LQKENI. The time point: pretreatment peripheral blood. Sample: PBMCs, taken around atezolizumab (anti-PD-L1) treatment. The chain carries TRBV18 and TRBJ1-2; 8 nucleotides align to TRBD1. This clonotype originated in a man in his 60s with urothelial cancer. The CDR3 here is CASSPPPRGLDYGYTF. In DNA form, the CDR3 reads TGTGCCAGCTCACCACCTCCCAGGGGGCTTGACTATGGCTACACCTTC.